This is a list of T cell receptor beta chains from one sample in a study of blood T cell repertoires in COVID-19. TCRdb's table, derived via immunoSEQ multiplex PCR, lists solely in-frame clones and lacks some. The sample lists nearly 200,000 clones, around 89% occurring once. Material for sequencing was PBMCs or T cells enriched from blood (not recorded which). These receptors came from a woman under 30 who had recovered from COVID-19. The CDR3 runs from the conserved cysteine through the conserved F or W. D genes are given only for firm matches. The size of a clone is reported for some rows only, either as once, few or many, or as a class for expanded clones.

d_call: -; v_call: TRBV15; clone_size: once; j_call: TRBJ1-5; cdr3_nt: TGTGCCACCAGCAGAGAAAGAGGGTCTGGCAATCAGCCCCAGCATTTT; cdr3_aa: CATSRERGSGNQPQHF
d_call: -; v_call: TRBV4-1; clone_size: -; j_call: TRBJ1-5; cdr3_nt: TGCGCCAGCAGCCAAGGGCAGTATAGCAATCAGCCCCAGCATTTT; cdr3_aa: CASSQGQYSNQPQHF
d_call: -; v_call: TRBV29-1; clone_size: -; j_call: TRBJ1-4; cdr3_nt: TGCAGCGGATGGACAGCAACTAATGAAAAACTGTTTTTT; cdr3_aa: CSGWTATNEKLFF
d_call: TRBD1; v_call: TRBV10-3; clone_size: -; j_call: TRBJ1-1; cdr3_nt: TGTGCCATCAGTGAGTCGACCGCGACAGGGGGAAGGGCTTTCTTT; cdr3_aa: CAISESTATGGRAFF
d_call: TRBD2; v_call: TRBV11-2; clone_size: -; j_call: TRBJ2-1; cdr3_nt: TGTGCCAGCAGCCGGACAGAACTAGCGGGGAGAGACGAGCAGTTCTTC; cdr3_aa: CASSRTELAGRDEQFF
d_call: TRBD1; v_call: TRBV5-4; clone_size: -; j_call: TRBJ2-7; cdr3_nt: TGTGCCAGCAGCTCCACGGGACAGGGGCTCCACGAGCAGTACTTC; cdr3_aa: CASSSTGQGLHEQYF
d_call: -; v_call: TRBV9; clone_size: once; j_call: TRBJ1-2; cdr3_nt: TGTGCCAGCAGTGGCGTGAGGGAGACCTATGGCTACACCTTC; cdr3_aa: CASSGVRETYGYTF
d_call: -; v_call: TRBV11-2; clone_size: -; j_call: TRBJ1-3; cdr3_nt: TGTGCCAGCAGGACCCCGGGGGGATCTACCGGAAACACCATATATTTT; cdr3_aa: CASRTPGGSTGNTIYF
d_call: TRBD1; v_call: TRBV10-2; clone_size: -; j_call: TRBJ2-7; cdr3_nt: TGCGCCAGCAAACTTGGCAGGGGGATCTACGAGCAGTACTTC; cdr3_aa: CASKLGRGIYEQYF
d_call: -; v_call: TRBV30; clone_size: few; j_call: TRBJ1-2; cdr3_nt: TGTGCCTGGAGTGGCGGATATGGCTACACCTTC; cdr3_aa: CAWSGGYGYTF
d_call: -; v_call: TRBV19; clone_size: few; j_call: TRBJ1-2; cdr3_nt: TGTGCCAGTAGTTACTCCCATGGCTACACCTTC; cdr3_aa: CASSYSHGYTF
d_call: -; v_call: TRBV4-2; clone_size: -; j_call: TRBJ2-1; cdr3_nt: TGTGCCAGCAGCCAAAGGGACTTCACCCGGGATGAGCAGTTCTTC; cdr3_aa: CASSQRDFTRDEQFF
d_call: -; v_call: TRBV28; clone_size: few; j_call: TRBJ1-1; cdr3_nt: TGTGCCAGCAGTTTACCCCAGAGGGGAGGCGCTTTCTTT; cdr3_aa: CASSLPQRGGAFF
d_call: TRBD1; v_call: TRBV7-2; clone_size: -; j_call: TRBJ1-2; cdr3_nt: TGTGCCAGCAGCTTAGCGGGACAGGCCTATGGCTACACCTTC; cdr3_aa: CASSLAGQAYGYTF
d_call: -; v_call: TRBV2; clone_size: -; j_call: TRBJ1-4; cdr3_nt: TGTGCCAGCCGACAGCGTAATGAAAAACTGTTTTTT; cdr3_aa: CASRQRNEKLFF
d_call: -; v_call: TRBV11-2; clone_size: -; j_call: TRBJ2-5; cdr3_nt: TGTGCCAGCAGCTTAGTTTACAGGGACCAAGAGACCCAGTACTTC; cdr3_aa: CASSLVYRDQETQYF
d_call: -; v_call: TRBV27; clone_size: -; j_call: TRBJ1-1; cdr3_nt: TGTGCCAGCAGTTTATCTCCGGGTACTGAAGCTTTCTTT; cdr3_aa: CASSLSPGTEAFF
d_call: -; v_call: TRBV2; clone_size: -; j_call: TRBJ1-6; cdr3_nt: TGTGCCAGCAGGGGGCCGTCATACTCCTATAATTCACCCCTCCACTTT; cdr3_aa: CASRGPSYSYNSPLHF
d_call: TRBD1; v_call: TRBV2; clone_size: -; j_call: TRBJ2-7; cdr3_nt: TGTGCCAGCAGGCTAGGACAGGGCTCCTACGAGCAGTACTTC; cdr3_aa: CASRLGQGSYEQYF
d_call: TRBD2; v_call: TRBV7-9; clone_size: -; j_call: TRBJ2-4; cdr3_nt: TGTGCCAGCAGCTTAGGGCGGGGGGGCCCTGAAAACATTCAGTACTTC; cdr3_aa: CASSLGRGGPENIQYF
d_call: -; v_call: TRBV12-5; clone_size: -; j_call: TRBJ2-7; cdr3_nt: TGTGCTAGTGCCTTGACAGTGTCCTACGAGCAGTACTTC; cdr3_aa: CASALTVSYEQYF
d_call: -; v_call: TRBV30; clone_size: -; j_call: TRBJ1-5; cdr3_nt: TGTGCCTGGAGTGCAGGGAGTGGGGGGGAGCCCCAGCATTTT; cdr3_aa: CAWSAGSGGEPQHF
d_call: TRBD1; v_call: TRBV9; clone_size: -; j_call: TRBJ2-7; cdr3_nt: TGTGCCAGCAGCCCTGGACAGGGGGACGAGCAGTACTTC; cdr3_aa: CASSPGQGDEQYF
d_call: TRBD1; v_call: TRBV28; clone_size: -; j_call: TRBJ2-1; cdr3_nt: TGTGCCAGCAGGACGGGACAGGCGTACAATGAGCAGTTCTTC; cdr3_aa: CASRTGQAYNEQFF
d_call: -; v_call: TRBV15; clone_size: -; j_call: TRBJ2-6; cdr3_nt: TGTGCCACTGGCCAGAGGGCCAACGTCCTGACTTTC; cdr3_aa: CATGQRANVLTF
d_call: -; v_call: TRBV5-4; clone_size: -; j_call: TRBJ2-7; cdr3_nt: TGTGCCAGCAGCTCCAGGGGCAGGGGAGCAGCCTACGAGCAGTACTTC; cdr3_aa: CASSSRGRGAAYEQYF
d_call: TRBD2; v_call: TRBV3-1/TRBV3-2; clone_size: -; j_call: TRBJ2-4; cdr3_nt: TGTGCCAGCAGCGGGGGGAGGACTAGGGCCATTCAGTACTTC; cdr3_aa: CASSGGRTRAIQYF
d_call: -; v_call: TRBV30; clone_size: -; j_call: TRBJ1-5; cdr3_nt: TGTGCCTGGACACCAAACAGGGATCAGCCCCAGCATTTT; cdr3_aa: CAWTPNRDQPQHF
d_call: -; v_call: TRBV5-5; clone_size: -; j_call: TRBJ1-1; cdr3_nt: TGTGCCAGCAGCACGGAGGACCGAGTGGCCACTGAAGCTTTCTTT; cdr3_aa: CASSTEDRVATEAFF
d_call: TRBD1; v_call: TRBV13; clone_size: -; j_call: TRBJ1-6; cdr3_nt: TGTGCCAGCAGCTTAGAGGGGGCCCGTAATTCACCCCTCCACTTT; cdr3_aa: CASSLEGARNSPLHF
d_call: TRBD2; v_call: TRBV27; clone_size: few; j_call: TRBJ2-7; cdr3_nt: TGTGCCAGCAGTTTACGGGGACTAGGCTCCTACGAGCAGTACTTC; cdr3_aa: CASSLRGLGSYEQYF
d_call: -; v_call: TRBV2; clone_size: -; j_call: TRBJ1-1; cdr3_nt: TGTGCCAGCCTCGCTACAGACAGGCGCCACACTGAAGCTTTCTTT; cdr3_aa: CASLATDRRHTEAFF
d_call: -; v_call: TRBV4-1; clone_size: -; j_call: TRBJ2-3; cdr3_nt: TGCGCCAGCAGCCAACCGGACAACAGGGCCCGCTTTAGCACAGATACGCAGTATTTT; cdr3_aa: CASSQPDNRARFSTDTQYF
d_call: TRBD1; v_call: TRBV5-1; clone_size: -; j_call: TRBJ1-1; cdr3_nt: TGCGCCAGCAGCTACTACCGGGACAGAGGGAACACTGAAGCTTTCTTT; cdr3_aa: CASSYYRDRGNTEAFF
d_call: -; v_call: TRBV28; clone_size: once; j_call: TRBJ1-3; cdr3_nt: TGTGCCAGCAAAATTAGATCTGGAAACACCATATATTTT; cdr3_aa: CASKIRSGNTIYF
d_call: TRBD2; v_call: TRBV11-1; clone_size: -; j_call: TRBJ2-5; cdr3_nt: TGTGCCAGCAGCTCAGGGACTAGCGGGGGAACCCAGTACTTC; cdr3_aa: CASSSGTSGGTQYF
d_call: -; v_call: TRBV18; clone_size: -; j_call: TRBJ2-7; cdr3_nt: TGTGCCAGCTCACCACCGAAGGGGCGGTACGAGCAGTACTTC; cdr3_aa: CASSPPKGRYEQYF
d_call: -; v_call: TRBV2; clone_size: -; j_call: TRBJ1-2; cdr3_nt: TGTGCCAGCAATCGGGATAACTATGGCTACACCTTC; cdr3_aa: CASNRDNYGYTF
d_call: -; v_call: TRBV18; clone_size: -; j_call: TRBJ1-1; cdr3_nt: TGTGCCAGCTCACATGGGAATCCCCTAGGAGGGACTGAAGCTTTCTTT; cdr3_aa: CASSHGNPLGGTEAFF
d_call: -; v_call: TRBV24-1; clone_size: -; j_call: TRBJ2-2; cdr3_nt: TGTGCCACCGTGTCGGGAGACACCGGGGAGCTGTTTTTT; cdr3_aa: CATVSGDTGELFF
d_call: TRBD1; v_call: TRBV11-2; clone_size: -; j_call: TRBJ1-2; cdr3_nt: TGTGCCAGCAGCTTAGACCATTGGACAGGAGGAAACTATGGCTACACCTTC; cdr3_aa: CASSLDHWTGGNYGYTF
d_call: TRBD2; v_call: TRBV2; clone_size: -; j_call: TRBJ2-2; cdr3_nt: TGTGCCAGCAGGCCAGTCGGGGAGGGGAACACCGGGGAGCTGTTTTTT; cdr3_aa: CASRPVGEGNTGELFF
d_call: -; v_call: TRBV5-6; clone_size: -; j_call: TRBJ1-5; cdr3_nt: TGTGCCAGCAGCTTTCTAGATCGGCCCCAGCATTTT; cdr3_aa: CASSFLDRPQHF
d_call: -; v_call: TRBV5-1; clone_size: -; j_call: TRBJ2-7; cdr3_nt: TGCGCCAGCAGCTTGGCAGGGTTATCCTACGAGCAGTACTTC; cdr3_aa: CASSLAGLSYEQYF
d_call: TRBD2; v_call: TRBV2; clone_size: -; j_call: TRBJ2-7; cdr3_nt: TGTGCCAGCGGGGGGGGGTCCTACGAGCAGTACTTC; cdr3_aa: CASGGGSYEQYF
d_call: TRBD1; v_call: TRBV7-9; clone_size: -; j_call: TRBJ1-1; cdr3_nt: TGTGCCAGCAGCTACCGGACAGGCCAGGAAGCTTTCTTT; cdr3_aa: CASSYRTGQEAFF
d_call: -; v_call: TRBV7-9; clone_size: few; j_call: TRBJ2-5; cdr3_nt: TGTGCCAGCAGCGTCGGACAGAGCCCCCAAGAGACCCAGTACTTC; cdr3_aa: CASSVGQSPQETQYF
d_call: -; v_call: TRBV30; clone_size: -; j_call: TRBJ1-5; cdr3_nt: TGTGCCTGTACAGGGACCAATAGCAATCAGCCCCAGCATTTT; cdr3_aa: CACTGTNSNQPQHF
d_call: -; v_call: TRBV6-5; clone_size: -; j_call: TRBJ1-5; cdr3_nt: TGTGCCAGCAGTTATTACCGCGGGAATCAGCCCCAGCATTTT; cdr3_aa: CASSYYRGNQPQHF
d_call: -; v_call: TRBV9; clone_size: -; j_call: TRBJ1-2; cdr3_nt: TGTGCCAGCAGCGCCGGCGGGATCTATGGCTACACCTTC; cdr3_aa: CASSAGGIYGYTF